These 29 T cell receptor beta chains were sequenced from one sample in a study of T-cell memory formation after mild COVID-19. TCRdb reanalysed the 5' RACE reads using MiXCR and keeps one entry per CDR3 protein. Of roughly 240,000 distinct CDR3 sequences listed, 15% are singletons. Sequencing input: PBMCs or a T cell subset sorted from them (not recorded which). The receptors were gathered from an adult woman who had mild COVID-19 (a few samples of this study predate the infection). Cell type and time point are not known.

The V call is TRBV6-5, the J call TRBJ1-2; D gene ambiguous. CDR3 length equals 12 residues. Germline CDR1 is MNHEY and CDR2 is SVGAGI. The V end lost 6 bases, the J end lost 1 base, and 6 bases lay between the germline ends. Here the CDR3 DNA reads TGTGCCAGCAGGAGGCGTAACTATGGCTACACCTTC. Protein sequence: CASRRRNYGYTF.

The J gene is TRBJ1-5, the V gene TRBV12-3 or TRBV12-4, with 8 bases matching TRBD1. This CDR3 is 17 amino acids long. Germline trimming cut 6 bases from V and 1 base from J; bases unmatched to any gene: 11. The CDR3 here is CASRVGQGELSNQPQHF. The CDR3 DNA reads TGTGCCAGCAGAGTTGGACAGGGAGAATTGAGCAATCAGCCCCAGCATTTT.

The chain links TRBV7-6 to TRBJ2-1; 10 bases match TRBD2. Unmatched junction bases numbered 7, after V lost 2 bases and J lost 6 bases. The V gene's germline CDR1 is SGHVS and CDR2 FNYEAQ. The CDR3 covers 16 residues. Here the CDR3 DNA reads TGTGCCAGCAGCTTAATGCTAGCGGGGGCCCGCAATGAGCAGTTCTTC. Amino acids: CASSLMLAGARNEQFF.

The chain combines TRBV7-2 with TRBJ1-6; 7 bases are shared with TRBD1. CDR3 length: 15 residues. The germline gives CDR1 SGHTA, CDR2 FQGNSA. Trimming took 1 base from V and 8 from J; bases not matched to a gene: 5. CDR3 region: CASSLDRDSYSPLHF. The CDR3 DNA sequence: TGTGCCAGCAGCTTAGATCGGGACAGCTATTCACCCCTCCACTTT.

In this sample, this clonotype turned up a few times. J is TRBJ1-1 and V is TRBV5-1, with D perhaps matching TRBD1 (5 bases). Germline-derived CDR1 and CDR2 are SGHRS and YFSETQ. The CDR3 consists of 13 residues. V lost 5 bases to trimming and J lost 1 base, with 9 bases between them. CDR3 protein: CASRKQGNTEAFF. The CDR3 DNA reads TGCGCCAGCAGGAAGCAGGGGAACACTGAAGCTTTCTTT.

This clonotype was seen only a few times. The V and J genes are TRBV18 and TRBJ1-1, with D possibly being TRBD1 (6 bases). Trimming stripped 5 bases from V and 0 bases from J, with 13 bases between. Germline V lookup: CDR1 KGHSH, CDR2 LQKENI. CDR3 length: 15 amino acids. The DNA for the CDR3 is TGTGCCAGCTCAATTCTACAGGGAGTGAACACTGAAGCTTTCTTT. It specifies CASSILQGVNTEAFF.

In its sample, this clonotype was seen many times. The chain has TRBV18 and TRBJ2-1; 9 bases are shared with TRBD2. Germline lookup yields CDR1 KGHSH and CDR2 LQKENI. V shed 2 bases and J 10 bases; nucleotides not matched to a gene: 6. The CDR3 consists of 14 residues. The CDR3 sequence: CASSPAGGPREQFF. DNA for the CDR3: TGTGCCAGCTCACCAGCGGGAGGGCCGAGGGAGCAGTTCTTC.

Ten or more counts support this clonotype. The chain joins TRBV10-3 to TRBJ2-7; TRBD1 matches at 8 bases. V lost 4 bases, J lost 4 bases, and 15 bases stayed unmatched. This CDR3 spans 17 amino acids. Per the germline V gene, CDR1 is ENHRY and CDR2 is SYGVKD. The CDR3, as DNA: TGTGCCATCAGTGGGGCTCCAGACAGGGGCGGCTGGTACGAGCAGTACTTC. Its translation is CAISGAPDRGGWYEQYF.

A few counts support this clonotype. The chain carries TRBV4-3 and TRBJ2-3; 8 nucleotides align to TRBD2. The junction had 12 bases not matched to a gene; V was cut back by 4 bases and J by 0 bases. The CDR3 extends over 18 amino acids. Germline V lookup: CDR1 LGHNA, CDR2 YSLEER. CDR3 amino acids: CASSPLVTSGSSTDTQYF. The CDR3 DNA reads TGCGCCAGCAGCCCTCTGGTCACTAGCGGCTCTAGCACAGATACGCAGTATTTT.

Only a few counts were recorded for this clonotype. V gene TRBV18 combines with J gene TRBJ1-2, with D unresolved. Germline CDR1 reads KGHSH; CDR2 reads LQKENI. CDR3 length: 14 residues. The V end lost 5 bases, the J end lost 0 bases, and 10 bases lay between the germline ends. The CDR3 here is CASSSGFANYGYTF. DNA for the CDR3: TGTGCCAGCTCATCGGGTTTCGCTAACTATGGCTACACCTTC.

This clonotype was seen more than once but under ten times. The DNA of the CDR3 is TGTGCCAGCAGCTTTCACAGGGGACAAGCAACTAATGAAAAACTGTTTTTT. Protein product: CASSFHRGQATNEKLFF. The rearrangement joins TRBV7-8 to TRBJ1-4; 7 bases match TRBD1. The length of the CDR3 is 17 residues. Germline V lookup: CDR1 SGHVS, CDR2 FQNEAQ. Trimming at V came to 3 bases and at J to 0 bases, leaving 7 bases not matched to a gene.

This clonotype was seen more than once but under ten times. The J gene is TRBJ1-1, the V gene TRBV18, with D perhaps matching TRBD1 (5 bases). Trimming took 2 bases from V and 6 from J, leaving 16 bases between them. CDR1 is KGHSH, CDR2 LQKENI, per germline. The CDR3 runs to 15 residues. DNA of the CDR3: TGTGCCAGCTCACCATTGAAGGGGCGGGGAGCTGAAGCTTTCTTT. This codes for CASSPLKGRGAEAFF.

This chain uses TRBV6-2 or TRBV6-3 with TRBJ2-7; D not resolved. V was clipped by 1 base and J by 2 bases, with 15 bases between them. From germline, CDR1 is MNHEY and CDR2 SVGEGT. This CDR3 is 16 amino acids long. CDR3 nucleotide sequence: TGTGCCAGCAGTTACTTGGTCACAGCCCCGACCTACGAGCAGTACTTC. This encodes CASSYLVTAPTYEQYF.

In this sample, this clonotype turned up many times. This chain joins TRBV18 and TRBJ1-5; D remains unclear. The ends were cut back, 8 bases at V and 2 bases at J, with 7 bases in the middle. Germline V CDR1 and CDR2: KGHSH, LQKENI. This CDR3 is built from 12 residues. The CDR3 protein is CASSPGNQPQHF. CDR3 in DNA: TGTGCCAGCAGTCCAGGCAATCAGCCCCAGCATTTT.

This clonotype was seen only once. The chain employs TRBV12-3 or TRBV12-4 and TRBJ2-3, with 9 bases that match TRBD1. This CDR3 is 15 amino acids long. With V trimmed by 6 bases and J by 4 bases, 8 bases remained unmatched. The CDR3 spells CASSPGTGWSDTQYF. The CDR3 DNA follows: TGTGCCAGCAGCCCCGGGACAGGGTGGTCAGATACGCAGTATTTT.

This clonotype appeared a few times. V is TRBV19 and J is TRBJ2-5; 11 positions agree with TRBD2. Germline CDR1 and CDR2: LNHDA and SQIVND (reference sequence). Losses at the gene ends were 7 bases for V and 5 bases for J; bases not matched to a gene: 12. The CDR3 is made up of 16 amino acids. The CDR3: CASNRTGLAEGETQYF. The DNA for the CDR3 is TGTGCCAGTAATAGAACGGGACTAGCGGAGGGGGAGACCCAGTACTTC.

This clonotype was found once. The chain carries TRBV10-3 and TRBJ2-7; D might be TRBD2 (5 bases). Per the germline V gene, CDR1 is ENHRY and CDR2 is SYGVKD. V gave up 3 bases and J gave up 0 bases, with 9 bases separating them. This CDR3 comprises 14 residues. CDR3 sequence reads: CAISESGASYEQYF. CDR3 DNA: TGTGCCATCAGTGAAAGCGGAGCCTCCTACGAGCAGTACTTC.

This clonotype was counted a few times. The CDR3 is CASSMELLGPQYF. DNA for the CDR3: TGTGCCAGTAGTATGGAACTGCTCGGCCCCCAGTACTTC. The chain combines TRBV19 with TRBJ2-5; D not certain. The CDR3 is 13 amino acids. Germline values: CDR1 LNHDA, CDR2 SQIVND (reference sequence). Trimming pared 3 bases from V and 9 bases from J, leaving 14 bases between.

This sequence joins TRBV7-9 and TRBJ1-1; TRBD1 agrees at 8 bases. Germline trimming cut 6 bases from V and 1 base from J; bases unmatched to any gene: 1. There are 13 residues in the CDR3. The V gene's germline CDR1 is SEHNR and CDR2 FQNEAQ (reference sequence). CDR3 protein: CASSQGANTEAFF. The DNA for the CDR3 is TGTGCCAGCAGTCAGGGGGCGAACACTGAAGCTTTCTTT. Complete variable domain (other parts from reference TRBV7-9 and TRBJ1-1): DTGVSQNPRHKITKRGQNVTFRCDPISEHNRLYWYRQTLGQGPEFLTYFQNEAQLEKSRLLSDRFSAERPKGSFSTLEIQRTEQGDSAMYLCASSQGANTEAFFGQGTRLTVV.

The genes are TRBV11-2 and TRBJ2-4; TRBD2 matches 13 bases. The germline CDR1 and CDR2 sequences are SGHAT and FQNNGV. The V and J ends lost 5 bases and 7 bases, in that order; junction bases with no gene match: 2. There are 14 residues in the CDR3. In nucleotides, the CDR3 is TGTGCCAGCAGCGGACTAGCGGGAGTGAACATTCAGTACTTC. This gives the protein CASSGLAGVNIQYF.

The chain combines TRBV6-1 with TRBJ1-2; TRBD1 might be the D (5 bases). The V and J ends lost 1 base and 11 bases respectively, with 17 bases between them. Germline V lookup: CDR1 MNHNS, CDR2 SASEGT. The CDR3 extends over 14 amino acids. This CDR3 is CASSEDPREGDYTF. The CDR3 nucleotides are TGTGCCAGCAGTGAAGATCCCAGGGAAGGGGATTACACCTTC.

The rearrangement joins TRBV4-2 to TRBJ1-1, with D possibly being TRBD1 (5 bases). This CDR3 is built from 14 residues. V dropped 0 bases and J dropped 10 bases, with 15 bases sitting between them. Germline V gives CDR1 LGHNA, CDR2 YNFKEQ. The CDR3 DNA follows: TGTGCCAGCAGCCAAGACCGTAGCACAGGTCGAGCTTTCTTT. Protein product: CASSQDRSTGRAFF.

The chain employs TRBV7-2 and TRBJ2-1; possibly TRBD1 for D (6 bases). Germline assignment: CDR1 SGHTA and CDR2 FQGNSA. The V end lost 6 bases, the J end lost 8 bases, and 20 bases lay between the germline ends. The CDR3 runs to 15 residues. The CDR3 DNA is TGTGCCAGCAGAGATATCGGGACATTCGGCGATGAGCAGTTCTTC. Its translation: CASRDIGTFGDEQFF.

This clonotype was seen a handful of times. The V call is TRBV9, the J call TRBJ2-7; 13 bases are shared with TRBD2. J was trimmed by 2 bases and V by 3 bases; bases with no gene match: 5. The CDR3 has 16 residues. The germline gives CDR1 SGDLS, CDR2 YYNGEE. In nucleotides, the CDR3 is TGTGCCAGCAGCGCAAGACTAGCGGGAGGCCCCTACGAGCAGTACTTC. It specifies CASSARLAGGPYEQYF.

This clonotype has only a few counts. The gene calls are TRBV5-6 and TRBJ2-4; D possibly corresponds to TRBD1 (5 bases). This CDR3 has 14 residues. Germline V lookup: CDR1 SGHDT, CDR2 YYEEEE. Deletions cut 5 bases from V and 0 bases from J, with 9 bases between. The CDR3 sequence is CASRQVEAKNIQYF. DNA for the CDR3: TGTGCCAGCAGACAGGTTGAAGCCAAAAACATTCAGTACTTC.

The chain employs TRBV6-6 and TRBJ1-1; TRBD1 might be the D (5 bases). This CDR3 region has 11 residues. With 7 bases removed from V and 8 bases from J, the gap between germline ends came to 11 bases. Germline lookup yields CDR1 MNHNY and CDR2 SVGAGI (reference sequence). DNA for the CDR3: TGTGCCAGCACCCCACGGGGGGAAGCTTTCTTT. Protein sequence: CASTPRGEAFF.

A few counts support this clonotype. The chain is built from TRBV30 and TRBJ2-1, with 10 positions matching TRBD1. Trimming cost V 5 bases and J 8 bases; bases outside gene matches: 6. The CDR3 sequence is 13 residues long. The germline gives CDR1 GTSNPN, CDR2 SVGIG (reference sequence). This CDR3 is CAWRTGGIDEQFF. CDR3 sequence (DNA): TGTGCCTGGCGGACAGGGGGGATCGATGAGCAGTTCTTC.

The V and J genes are TRBV12-3 or TRBV12-4 and TRBJ2-1; possibly TRBD1 or TRBD2 for D (5 bases each). Between the trimmed V and J ends, which lost 3 bases and 2 bases, there was a span of 20 bases. The CDR3 runs to 18 residues. CDR3 in DNA: TGTGCCAGCAGTTTGTCACTTATCCGGGACCCAGCCTACAATGAGCAGTTCTTC. Translation gives CASSLSLIRDPAYNEQFF.

V and J are TRBV5-1 and TRBJ1-1; D not resolved. This CDR3 has 14 amino acids. V lost 1 base and J lost 2, with 9 bases in between. Germline assignment: CDR1 SGHRS and CDR2 YFSETQ. The CDR3 protein is CASSLNSLNTEAFF. The CDR3 DNA is TGCGCCAGCAGCTTGAACAGTCTAAACACTGAAGCTTTCTTT. Based on the CDR3 plus reference TRBV5-1 and TRBJ1-1, the full variable domain is KAGVTQTPRYLIKTRGQQVTLSCSPISGHRSVSWYQQTPGQGLQFLFEYFSETQRNKGNFPGRFSGRQFSNSRSEMNVSTLELGDSALYLCASSLNSLNTEAFFGQGTRLTVV.